In this sample, the clone carrying this T cell receptor (beta chain) turned up many times. Its antigen is not identified. This sample is drawn from a study of identical twins. Each CDR3 protein gets one entry after TCRdb re-called the 5' RACE reads with MiXCR. Found here are about 220,000 distinct CDR3 sequences, approximately 8.3% of them singletons; the top ten hold about 2%. General observations from the study: The presence of invariant MAIT and iNKT cells could partly confound analyses of zero-insertion sequences. Conclusions rested on cross-sectional statistics rather than following the same donors.

V dropped 1 base and J dropped 4; count of bases not matched to a gene: 12. The CDR3 is 19 residues long. CDR1 and CDR2 from the germline V gene are MDHEN and SYDVKM. The sample also formed part of further work on yellow fever vaccine responses in identical twins.

The source is a woman between 18 and 30 years old in good health. Sequenced input: memory (CD45RO+) T cells sorted from blood. This rearrangement joins TRBV28 to TRBJ1-4; TRBD1 matches at 10 bases. The DNA of the CDR3 is TGTGCCAGCAGTTTATTCCCCCGACAGGGGGCCGCCCATAATGAAAAACTGTTTTTT. Its protein product is CASSLFPRQGAAHNEKLFF.